A selection of T cell receptor beta chains follows, all from one sample in a study of T cell responses to AZD1222 COVID-19 vaccine. The protocol was immunoSEQ multiplex PCR, while the TCRdb copy is restricted to in-frame clones and leaves out a portion. In the table there are about 170,000 clones, around 88% of which are singletons. The sequenced sample was peripheral blood, obtained 28 days after the second AZD1222 dose. These receptors were collected from an adult who received the AZD1222 COVID-19 vaccine. Both conserved end residues are part of each CDR3. Each record gives: J gene, clone size, V gene, CDR3 protein. For some rows the clone size is stated as once, few or many, or as a class when expanded; others skip it.

TRBJ1-4,.,TRBV25-1,CASSRQGTVEKLFF
TRBJ1-2,.,TRBV10-3,CAISTSGRSNYGYTF
TRBJ1-3,.,TRBV18,CASSPPRSGNTIYF
TRBJ1-5,.,TRBV4-1,CASSQAGAFNQPQHF
TRBJ2-3,.,TRBV7-2,CASSLLGLVDTQYF
TRBJ2-7,.,TRBV11-2,CASGSGGPHYEQYF
TRBJ1-1,.,TRBV6-5,CASSYWGSGLQTFF
TRBJ2-1,.,TRBV7-2,CASSLVGQGSLDEQFF
TRBJ1-4,.,TRBV5-6,CASSLAGASTNEKLFF
TRBJ1-1,.,TRBV25-1,CASRRGIAEAFF
TRBJ1-6,.,TRBV5-1,CASSLAYPVGTGNNSPLHF
TRBJ1-3,.,TRBV2,CASGNRGLSGNTIYF
TRBJ1-1,.,TRBV27,CASRLNTEAFF
TRBJ2-1,.,TRBV9,CASSPQVSNEQFF
TRBJ1-5,.,TRBV12-5,CASGLALDSLSNQPQHF
TRBJ2-7,.,TRBV6-5,CASSRTVVDSYEQYF
TRBJ1-1,.,TRBV6-1,CASSEVGGGTEAFF
TRBJ2-7,.,TRBV7-9,CASSPEGPEQYF
TRBJ2-7,.,TRBV2,CASSPDGGAYEQYF
TRBJ1-2,.,TRBV3-1/TRBV3-2,CASSQGEWSVTYF
TRBJ2-5,once,TRBV7-2,CASSLGSGEGQETQYF
TRBJ2-3,.,TRBV14,CASSQVQADTQYF
TRBJ1-5,once,TRBV5-6,CASSYPGDQPQHF
TRBJ1-2,.,TRBV2,CASTEGYSNYGYTF
TRBJ2-7,.,TRBV10-1,CASSESLGTASSYEQYF
TRBJ1-4,.,TRBV21-1,CASSTQMDRGREKLFF
TRBJ2-7,.,TRBV19,CASSWGQESYEQYF
TRBJ1-2,.,TRBV10-3,CAISSQGARYGYTF
TRBJ1-1,.,TRBV7-6,CASSFPEEGGDRYTEAFF
TRBJ1-2,.,TRBV6-5,CASRTAGSPSISF
TRBJ1-1,once,TRBV5-1,CASSPGHGSGNTEAFF